Detailed here is one T cell receptor (beta chain). Its antigen is currently unknown. TCRdb reprocessed the 5' RACE reads and stores each CDR3 protein as one record, lacking DNA. The sample holds approximately 100,000 distinct CDR3 sequences. This entry belongs to a study of monozygotic twins with inflammatory bowel disease. Study-wide points: IBD-affected twins scored below their healthy co-twins in TCRbeta diversity (inverse Simpson).

The receptor comes from a human donor with ulcerative colitis or Crohn's disease, or a healthy co-twin of an affected twin (not recorded which). The specimen sequenced was blood.

The CDR3 sequence is CASSAPGGGYTF. This chain uses TRBV18 with TRBJ1-2. The CDR3 runs 12 residues. Germline values: CDR1 KGHSH, CDR2 LQKENI. Looking up the rest from reference TRBV18 and TRBJ1-2 gives the full variable domain: NAGVMQNPRHLVRRRGQEARLRCSPMKGHSHVYWYRQLPEEGLKFMVYLQKENIIDESGMPKERFSAEFPKEGPSILRIQQVVRGDSAAYFCASSAPGGGYTFGSGTRLTVV.